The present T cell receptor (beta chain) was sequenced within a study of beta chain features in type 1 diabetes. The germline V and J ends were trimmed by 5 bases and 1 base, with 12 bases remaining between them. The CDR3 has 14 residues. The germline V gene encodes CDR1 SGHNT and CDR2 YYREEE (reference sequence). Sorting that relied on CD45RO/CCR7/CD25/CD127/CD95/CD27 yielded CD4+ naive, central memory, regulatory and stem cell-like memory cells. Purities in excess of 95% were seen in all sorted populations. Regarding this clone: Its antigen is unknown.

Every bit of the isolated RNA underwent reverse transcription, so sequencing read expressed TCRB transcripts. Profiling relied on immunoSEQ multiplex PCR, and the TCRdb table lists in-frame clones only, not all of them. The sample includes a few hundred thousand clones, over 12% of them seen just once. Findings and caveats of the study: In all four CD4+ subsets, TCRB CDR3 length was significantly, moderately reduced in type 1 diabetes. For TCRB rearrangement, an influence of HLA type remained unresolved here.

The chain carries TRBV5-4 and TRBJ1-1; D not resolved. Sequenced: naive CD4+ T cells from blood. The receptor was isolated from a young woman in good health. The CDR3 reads CASRGGVSNTEAFF. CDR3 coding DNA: TGTGCCAGCAGAGGCGGTGTTTCGAACACTGAAGCTTTCTTT. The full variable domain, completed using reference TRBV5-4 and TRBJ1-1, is ETGVTQSPTHLIKTRGQQVTLRCSSQSGHNTVSWYQQALGQGPQFIFQYYREEENGRGNFPPRFSGLQFPNYSSELNVNALELDDSALYLCASRGGVSNTEAFFGQGTRLTVV.